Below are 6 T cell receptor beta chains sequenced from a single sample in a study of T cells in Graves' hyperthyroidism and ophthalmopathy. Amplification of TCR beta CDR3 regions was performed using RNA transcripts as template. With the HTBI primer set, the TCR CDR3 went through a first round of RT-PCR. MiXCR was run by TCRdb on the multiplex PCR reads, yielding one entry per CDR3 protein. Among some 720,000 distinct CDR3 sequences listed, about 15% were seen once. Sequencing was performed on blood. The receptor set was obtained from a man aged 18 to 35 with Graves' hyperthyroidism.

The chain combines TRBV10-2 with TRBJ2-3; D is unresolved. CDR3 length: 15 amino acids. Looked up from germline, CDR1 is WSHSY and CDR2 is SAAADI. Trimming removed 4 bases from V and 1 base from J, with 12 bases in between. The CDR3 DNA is TGCGCCAGCAGTGGTTCAGCGATTGGCACAGATACGCAGTATTTT. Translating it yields CASSGSAIGTDTQYF.

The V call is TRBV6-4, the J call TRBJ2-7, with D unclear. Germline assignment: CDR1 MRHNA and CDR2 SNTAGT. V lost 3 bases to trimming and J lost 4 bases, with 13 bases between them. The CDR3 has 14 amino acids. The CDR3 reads CASSEKGNRYEQYF. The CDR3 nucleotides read TGTGCCAGCAGTGAGAAAGGGAATCGGTACGAGCAGTACTTC.

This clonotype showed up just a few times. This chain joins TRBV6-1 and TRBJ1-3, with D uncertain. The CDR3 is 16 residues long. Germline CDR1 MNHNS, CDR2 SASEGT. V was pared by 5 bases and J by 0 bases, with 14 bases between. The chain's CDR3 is CASSRGPTYSGNTIYF. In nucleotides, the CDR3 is TGTGCCAGCAGTCGAGGCCCGACCTACTCTGGAAACACCATATATTTT.

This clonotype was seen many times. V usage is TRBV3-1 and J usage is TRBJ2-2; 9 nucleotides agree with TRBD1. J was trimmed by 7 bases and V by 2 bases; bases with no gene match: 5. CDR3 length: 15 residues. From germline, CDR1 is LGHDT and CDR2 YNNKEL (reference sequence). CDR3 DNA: TGTGCCAGCAGCCAACTGGGACAGGGAAACGGGGAGCTGTTTTTT. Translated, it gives CASSQLGQGNGELFF.

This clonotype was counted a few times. CDR3 protein: CASSHRAGYGYNEQFF. CDR3 coding DNA: TGTGCCAGCAGTCATAGAGCGGGATACGGATACAATGAGCAGTTCTTC. The J gene is TRBJ2-1, the V gene TRBV28; 7 nucleotides line up with TRBD2. The CDR3 runs to 16 residues. The V segment lost 5 bases and the J segment 4 bases; nucleotides outside the gene matches: 11. The germline gives CDR1 MDHEN, CDR2 SYDVKM.

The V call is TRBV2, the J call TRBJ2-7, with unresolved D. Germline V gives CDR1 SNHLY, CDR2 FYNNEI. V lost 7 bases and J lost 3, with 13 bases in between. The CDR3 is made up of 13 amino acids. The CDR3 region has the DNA TGTGCCAGCAAGACTCCTCCAGACTACGAGCAGTACTTC. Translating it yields CASKTPPDYEQYF.